These 17 T cell receptor beta chains originate from one sample sequenced in a study of cytomegalovirus exposure and HLA in healthy donors. PCR employed 60 Vbeta and 13 Jbeta primers. Some clones are missing from TCRdb's copy, which holds only in-frame ones; the method was immunoSEQ multiplex PCR. The sample carries around 190,000 clones, about three quarters recorded once. Sequencing input: PBMCs. Source of these receptors: a woman aged 35 to 49 in good health and CMV-seronegative.

The J gene is TRBJ2-1, the V gene TRBV5-4, with 12 bases fitting TRBD2. Germline loops: CDR1 SGHNT, CDR2 YYREEE (reference sequence). The CDR3 spans 16 residues. Trimming cost V 4 bases and J 1 base; bases outside gene matches: 3. Here the CDR3 reads CASSRTSGGSYNEQFF. DNA of the CDR3: TGTGCCAGCAGCCGAACTAGCGGGGGGTCCTACAATGAGCAGTTCTTC.

This chain connects TRBV19 to TRBJ2-7, with 7 bases fitting TRBD1. Trimming cost V 7 bases and J 0 bases; bases outside gene matches: 3. This CDR3 spans 13 amino acids. Germline lookup yields CDR1 LNHDA and CDR2 SQIVND (reference sequence). The CDR3 here is CASIRDSSYEQYV. CDR3 nucleotides: TGTGCCAGTATCCGGGACAGCTCCTACGAGCAGTACGTC.

The rearrangement joins TRBV19 to TRBJ1-1; 9 nucleotides agree with TRBD1. This CDR3 comprises 14 residues. Trimming cost V 4 bases and J 3 bases; bases outside gene matches: 3. The germline CDR1 and CDR2 sequences are LNHDA and SQIVND (reference sequence). CDR3 region: CASSTRTGDTEAFF. The CDR3 nucleotides read TGTGCCAGTAGTACCCGGACAGGGGACACTGAAGCTTTCTTT.

This chain joins TRBV19 and TRBJ1-5; D possibly corresponds to TRBD1 (5 bases). V lost 5 bases to trimming and J lost 2 bases, with 10 bases between them. This CDR3 is 14 amino acids long. CDR1 is LNHDA, CDR2 SQIVND, per germline (reference sequence). In nucleotides, the CDR3 is TGTGCCAGTAGTCCGGGGGGTGGCAATCAGCCCCAGCATTTT. Its translation is CASSPGGGNQPQHF.

This rearrangement joins TRBV7-2 to TRBJ2-7, with no clear D. Trimming stripped 6 bases from V and 5 bases from J, with 14 bases between. This CDR3 spans 13 amino acids. CDR1 and CDR2 (germline): SGHTA, FQGNSA. CDR3 amino acids: CASSPQVRDEQYF. The CDR3, as DNA: TGTGCCAGCAGTCCTCAGGTGCGCGACGAGCAGTACTTC.

The CDR3 spells CASSLTGGYEQYF. The CDR3 DNA follows: TGTGCCAGCAGTTTAACAGGGGGCTACGAGCAGTACTTC. The J gene is TRBJ2-7, the V gene TRBV27; 8 bases agree with TRBD1. This CDR3 has 13 amino acids. Trimming at V came to 2 bases and at J to 3 bases, leaving 0 bases not matched to a gene. Germline CDR1 MNHEY, CDR2 SMNVEV (reference sequence).

The chain combines TRBV28 with TRBJ1-2; D gene uncertain. Per the germline V gene, CDR1 is MDHEN and CDR2 is SYDVKM. V lost 6 bases and J lost 4, with 12 bases in between. CDR3 size: 13 residues. In nucleotides, the CDR3 is TGTGCCAGCAGAGTTACCCCGGGCTATGGCTACACCTTC. Protein sequence: CASRVTPGYGYTF.

This clone was seen a handful of times. The chain joins TRBV5-1 to TRBJ1-1, with TRBD1 identical over 7 bases. Trimming at V came to 4 bases and at J to 5 bases, leaving 14 bases not matched to a gene. The V gene's germline CDR1 is SGHRS and CDR2 YFSETQ. CDR3 length: 16 residues. CDR3 protein: CASSINGGQTWTEAFF. The CDR3 bases are TGCGCCAGCAGCATCAACGGGGGACAGACATGGACTGAAGCTTTCTTT. Full variable domain (missing parts from reference TRBV5-1 and TRBJ1-1): KAGVTQTPRYLIKTRGQQVTLSCSPISGHRSVSWYQQTPGQGLQFLFEYFSETQRNKGNFPGRFSGRQFSNSRSEMNVSTLELGDSALYLCASSINGGQTWTEAFFGQGTRLTVV.

This clone was observed a handful of times. The chain uses TRBV19 and TRBJ1-5; D not certain. V was shortened by 1 base and J by 0 bases, with 10 bases between the two germline ends. This CDR3 is built from 16 residues. The V gene's germline CDR1 is LNHDA and CDR2 SQIVND (reference sequence). CDR3 sequence (DNA): TGTGCCAGTAGTATAGTGGCACAGCTTAGCAATCAGCCCCAGCATTTT. It codes for CASSIVAQLSNQPQHF.

On this clone: Other nucleotide sequences from this sample produce the same CDR3. This chain uses TRBV5-1 with TRBJ1-2; 7 bases match TRBD1. The CDR3 consists of 15 residues. V gave up 0 bases and J gave up 3 bases; unmatched junction bases: 5. CDR1 is SGHRS and CDR2 is YFSETQ in the germline V gene. CDR3 DNA sequence: TGCGCCAGCAGCTTGGGTCAGGGGGGTGACTATGGCTACACCTTC. Translated: CASSLGQGGDYGYTF.

Only a few counts were recorded for this clone. Other DNA sequences in this sample translate to the same CDR3. This chain uses TRBV19 with TRBJ1-1; possibly TRBD1 for D (6 bases). The V gene lost 5 bases and the J gene lost 1 base, with 8 bases spanning the gap. In germline, CDR1 is LNHDA, CDR2 SQIVND (reference sequence). This CDR3 spans 13 amino acids. The CDR3 DNA follows: TGTGCCAGTAGTTCGACAGGGAACACTGAAGCTTTCTTT. Protein: CASSSTGNTEAFF. The full variable domain, completed using reference TRBV19 and TRBJ1-1, is DGGITQSPKYLFRKEGQNVTLSCEQNLNHDAMYWYRQDPGQGLRLIYYSQIVNDFQKGDIAEGYSVSREKKESFPLTVTSAQKNPTAFYLCASSSTGNTEAFFGQGTRLTVV.

This sequence joins TRBV21-1 and TRBJ1-2; the table's D call, TRBD1, was not checked against the DNA. TRBV21-1 is deemed a pseudogene. The CDR3 consists of 15 residues. The CDR3 DNA follows: TGTGCCAGCAGCCTATGCTGGGTATTATCGGGACAGGTCCTCTTC. Protein product: CASSLCWVLSGQVLF.

The chain links TRBV4-2 to TRBJ2-6; D unclear. Trimming cost V 1 base and J 2 bases, with 24 bases left between them. Germline CDR1 and CDR2: LGHNA and YNFKEQ. This CDR3 contains 21 residues. CDR3 DNA: TGTGCCAGCAGCCAAGGTGGTGTGGTGACAATCCCTCCCCCTGGGGCCAACGTCCTGACTTTC. As protein: CASSQGGVVTIPPPGANVLTF.

The chain combines TRBV14 with TRBJ1-2, with D uncertain. Germline CDR1 and CDR2: SGHDN and FVKESK. The germline V and J ends were trimmed by 1 base and 1 base, with 10 bases remaining between them. This CDR3 spans 15 amino acids. CDR3 in amino acids: CASSQGAVYNYGYTF. CDR3 sequence (DNA): TGTGCCAGCAGCCAAGGGGCAGTTTATAACTATGGCTACACCTTC.

V gene TRBV11-3 combines with J gene TRBJ2-1; a weak D match, TRBD2 (5 bases). The CDR3 runs 13 residues. The germline V gene has CDR1 SGHNT and CDR2 YENEEA. Trimming shortened V by 7 bases and J by 9 bases, and 16 bases separated the two germline ends. CDR3 in DNA: TGTGCCAGCACCCAGAAGCGGTATAGTGAGCAGTTCTTC. Translated: CASTQKRYSEQFF.

The rearrangement joins TRBV6-1 to TRBJ1-2, with D perhaps matching TRBD1 (5 bases). The CDR3 has 12 amino acids. Germline V gene data show CDR1 as MNHNS and CDR2 as SASEGT. V was cut by 5 bases and J by 8 bases, with 12 bases left in between. The CDR3 DNA follows: TGTGCCAGCAGTAACAATTACAGGGGCTACACCTTC. This sequence encodes CASSNNYRGYTF.

V gene TRBV5-6 combines with J gene TRBJ1-2, with TRBD1 identical over 8 bases. This CDR3 is 14 amino acids long. The V gene end was trimmed by 4 bases and the J gene end by 4 bases; junction bases not matched to a gene: 6. Germline CDR1 and CDR2: SGHDT and YYEEEE. DNA of the CDR3: TGTGCCAGCAGCCTGGGACAGGTCTCCTATGGCTACACCTTC. Translated, it gives CASSLGQVSYGYTF.